These T cell receptor beta chains were read from a single sample in a study of human T cells and chemical hapten exposure. TCRdb processed the RACE reads anew with MiXCR; each CDR3 protein has one entry. The data show about 45,000 distinct CDR3 sequences, with about 4.1% seen just once and 4.5% to 6% held by the top ten. Sequenced material: whole blood. Receptor source: a human donor in good health. Some clones in this sample may be carry-over from other donors' samples. Each CDR3 is given with its conserved first and last residue. A D gene is named only where the DNA matches it firmly. Only some rows state a clone size, as once, few, many or a class for expanded clones.

j_call v_call d_call clone_size cdr3_nt cdr3_aa
TRBJ1-4 TRBV5-1 NA NA TGCGCCAGCAGCTTGGGACAGCGGAATGAAAAACTGTTTTTT CASSLGQRNEKLFF
TRBJ1-1 TRBV28 NA few TGTGCCAGCAGTTTAGGGACGGAGAACACTGAAGCTTTCTTT CASSLGTENTEAFF
TRBJ2-3 TRBV4-2 TRBD2 many TGTGCCAGCAGCCAAGATCGGACTAGCGGGAGTGTAACAGATACGCAGTATTTT CASSQDRTSGSVTDTQYF
TRBJ1-1 TRBV2 NA many TGTGCCAGCAGTGAAGCTATTGGGGGGGTAGCTGAAGCTTTCTTT CASSEAIGGVAEAFF
TRBJ1-2 TRBV4-1 NA few TGCGCCAGCAGCGGCGACGGCGCATATAACTATGGCTACACCTTC CASSGDGAYNYGYTF
TRBJ1-5 TRBV28 NA many TGTGCCAGCAGTTTGGTATATAGCAATCAGCCCCAGCATTTT CASSLVYSNQPQHF
TRBJ2-2 TRBV27 NA many TGTGCCAGCAGTTCGTCACCTTACACCGGGGAGCTGTTTTTT CASSSSPYTGELFF
TRBJ1-1 TRBV7-6 NA many TGTGCCAGCAGCCGCAACACGCACACTGAAGCTTTCTTT CASSRNTHTEAFF
TRBJ1-1 TRBV6-1 NA many TGTGCCAGCAGGGGCGACTTACCGACTGAAGCTTTCTTT CASRGDLPTEAFF
TRBJ1-6 TRBV25-1 TRBD1 many TGTGCCAGCAGTGAATCGAGGACAGGGGTGGATTCACCCCTCCACTTT CASSESRTGVDSPLHF
TRBJ1-1 TRBV28 NA once TGTGCCAGCATCAGGGCGAACACTGAAGCTTTCTTT CASIRANTEAFF
TRBJ2-5 TRBV9 NA few TGTGCCAGCAGCGTAGGTGTCAGGCCGCAAGAGACCCAGTACTTC CASSVGVRPQETQYF
TRBJ2-3 TRBV6-2/TRBV6-3 NA many TGTGCCAGCAGTTACTCCCGGGACTTCCCCACAGATACGCAGTATTTT CASSYSRDFPTDTQYF
TRBJ2-2 TRBV6-1 NA NA TGTGCCAGCAGTGAAATAGGACTTAACACCGGGGAGCTGTTTTTT CASSEIGLNTGELFF
TRBJ2-7 TRBV30 NA few TGTGCCTGGAGTTTGGCAGGGGACGAGCAGTACTTC CAWSLAGDEQYF
TRBJ2-3 TRBV15 NA many TGTGCCACCAGAGCTCCGGGGGCGAGTACAGATACGCAGTATTTT CATRAPGASTDTQYF
TRBJ2-5 TRBV29-1 NA many TGCAGCTTGACTCGGTCGGGTCTTGCGGAGACCCAGTACTTC CSLTRSGLAETQYF
TRBJ2-1 TRBV24-1 TRBD1 few TGTGCCACCAGGGGACAGGGGGCCCACAATGAGCAGTTCTTC CATRGQGAHNEQFF
TRBJ2-7 TRBV20-1 TRBD1 many TGCAGTGCTAGAACCGGGACAGGGTACGAGCAGTACTTC CSARTGTGYEQYF
TRBJ2-3 TRBV18 NA NA TGTGCCAGCTCAGGCGTATCTAGCACAGATACGCAGTATTTT CASSGVSSTDTQYF
TRBJ2-2 TRBV6-1 NA few TGTGCCGGCCGGTGGGACCCGAACACCGGGGAGCTGTTTTTT CAGRWDPNTGELFF
TRBJ1-1 TRBV28 NA many TGTGCCAGCAGAGCAGGGGTTATTGAAGCTTTCTTT CASRAGVIEAFF
TRBJ2-7 TRBV7-7 NA NA TGTGCTAGCAGCTTAGCCCCGGGACGCCAGCACGAGCAGTACTTC CASSLAPGRQHEQYF
TRBJ2-5 TRBV6-6 NA few TGTGCCAGCAGTTATAACCCTAGTAGAGAGACCCAGTACTTC CASSYNPSRETQYF
TRBJ1-5 TRBV2 TRBD1 few TGTGCCAGCGGGGACAGGGCCTCTCCATTCAATCAGCCCCAGCATTTT CASGDRASPFNQPQHF
TRBJ1-5 TRBV28 TRBD1 NA TGTGCCAGCAGTTTTTGGCAGGGGGGGAACAATCAGCCCAAGCATTTT CASSFWQGGNNQPKHF
TRBJ1-5 TRBV2 NA many TGTGCCAGCAGGGGGGGGAGGGATCAGCCCCAGCATTTT CASRGGRDQPQHF
TRBJ1-5 TRBV11-2 NA many TGTGCCAGCAGCTTTGGAGGGGTGGACCAGCCCCAGCATTTT CASSFGGVDQPQHF
TRBJ2-6 TRBV7-8 NA many TGTGCCAGCAGGTTTCAGTCTGGGGCCAACGTCCTGACTTTC CASRFQSGANVLTF
TRBJ2-1 TRBV5-4 NA many TGTGCCAGCAGCTTCCCCGGGACTTCCTACAATGAGCAGTTCTTC CASSFPGTSYNEQFF
TRBJ2-3 TRBV11-2 NA NA TGTGCCAGCAGCCCAACCGAGTACCTCAACACAGATACGCAGTATTTT CASSPTEYLNTDTQYF
TRBJ2-3 TRBV4-1 NA NA TGCGCCAGCAGCCAAGATCCGGTGGGCGGGAAGATCACAGATACGCAGTATTTT CASSQDPVGGKITDTQYF
TRBJ2-7 TRBV28 NA few TGTGCCAGCAGTTTAGGAGGGGTTGGGTACTTC CASSLGGVGYF
TRBJ1-6 TRBV20-1 TRBD1 many TGCAGTGCTAGAGCCCGGGACAGGGGGAATCGGGCTAGTTCACCCCTCCACTTT CSARARDRGNRASSPLHF
TRBJ2-3 TRBV7-9 TRBD2 many TGTGCCAGCAGCTTATCGGGCAGGTGGCTAGCGGGCACAGATACGCAGTATTTT CASSLSGRWLAGTDTQYF
TRBJ1-5 TRBV20-1 NA NA TGCAGTGCTAGAGATGGTAGTCAGCCCCAGCATTTT CSARDGSQPQHF
TRBJ2-1 TRBV20-1 TRBD2 many TGCAGTGCTAGAGTAGGGCGGGAGGGATACTACAATGAGCAGTTCTTC CSARVGREGYYNEQFF
TRBJ2-5 TRBV5-1 NA many TGCGCCAGCAGCTCCAAACTAGCTCGGGAGTCGGAGACCCAGTACTTC CASSSKLARESETQYF
TRBJ1-2 TRBV28 NA many TGTGCCAGCAGTTTACGGGGGGATGGCTACACCTTC CASSLRGDGYTF
TRBJ2-6 TRBV5-6 NA NA TGTGCCAGCAGCTGGGGGTCTGGGGCCAACGTCCTGACTTTC CASSWGSGANVLTF
TRBJ2-3 TRBV20-1 NA many TGCAGTGCTATGAGGGGCGGGCAGTATTTT CSAMRGGQYF
TRBJ1-1 TRBV5-1 NA many TGCGCCAGCAGCACTGAAAGCCTCCCGGGGGGGGAAGCTTTCTTT CASSTESLPGGEAFF
TRBJ2-5 TRBV4-1 TRBD2 NA TGCGCCAGCAGACCGGGACTAGCGGGAGGGCCGGTGAAGACCCAGTACTTC CASRPGLAGGPVKTQYF
TRBJ1-4 TRBV18 TRBD1 few TGTGCCAGCTCATCGGGACAGGGGGCGATAGGCGAAAAACTGTTTTTT CASSSGQGAIGEKLFF
TRBJ1-2 TRBV20-1 TRBD1 many TGCAGTGCTAGATCAGGGGGCTATGGCTACACCTTC CSARSGGYGYTF
TRBJ2-3 TRBV30 TRBD2 NA TGTGCCTGGAGTGTACAAGCGGGGGGCACAGATACGCAGTATTTT CAWSVQAGGTDTQYF
TRBJ2-2 TRBV7-2 TRBD1 many TGTGCCAGCAGCACACGACAGGGGATTAAGACCGGGGAGCTGTTTTTT CASSTRQGIKTGELFF
TRBJ1-5 TRBV12-5 NA many TGTGCTAGTGGACCCGACATAAATCAGCCCCAGCATTTT CASGPDINQPQHF
TRBJ2-7 TRBV5-5 NA NA TGTGCCAGCAGCTTGGACAGGAGCCTTATCGAGCAGTACTTC CASSLDRSLIEQYF
TRBJ1-5 TRBV7-7 NA NA TGTGCTAGCAGCTTGCGCCAGAATCAGCCCCAGCATTTT CASSLRQNQPQHF
TRBJ2-7 TRBV29-1 TRBD1 many TGCAGCGTTGATGCAGGGGGTGTCTACGAGCAGTACTTC CSVDAGGVYEQYF
TRBJ1-2 TRBV27 NA many TGTGCCAGCAAGGGAGGGCAGGGCTTCACTAACTATGGCTACACCTTC CASKGGQGFTNYGYTF
TRBJ2-3 TRBV12-3/TRBV12-4 NA many TGTGCCATTAGGCCTAGCACAGATACGCAGTATTTT CAIRPSTDTQYF